This T cell receptor (beta chain) came from a study of breast tumors, draining lymph nodes, adjacent tissues. A word on this clonotype: What it recognizes is unknown. This sequence may be a read error, since a much larger clone differs from it by one base.

Broader study findings: Luminal-like breast cancer showed significantly greater tumor-nontumor repertoire similarity than basal-like breast cancer did.

Germline V gene data show CDR1 as LGHDT and CDR2 as YNNKEL (reference sequence). The CDR3 has 15 residues. TCRdb reanalysed the multiplex PCR reads using MiXCR and keeps one entry per CDR3 protein. This sample has fewer than 300,000 distinct CDR3 sequences, with roughly 32% found just once. The lymph nodes were axillary draining lymph nodes from breast cancer patients. This chain joins TRBV3-1 and TRBJ1-6; TRBD1 aligns across 9 bases. Sequenced material: axillary lymph node tissue. This clonotype was obtained from a female donor with breast cancer. Some clones in this sample may be carry-over from other donors' samples. CDR3 in amino acids: CPSSPYGTGNSPLHF. CDR3 DNA: TGTCCCAGCAGTCCTTACGGGACAGGGAACTCACCCCTCCACTTT.